This T cell receptor (beta chain) was captured in a study of blood T cell repertoires in COVID-19. Looking at the study overall: Sources were T cells, B-cell-depleted T cells, or PBMCs; the material itself was cDNA or gDNA.

Germline CDR1 and CDR2: SGHTA and FQGNSA. CDR3 length: 13 amino acids. The V and J ends lost 1 base and 7 bases respectively, with 10 bases between them. Produced via immunoSEQ multiplex PCR; TCRdb's table is partial and in-frame only. The table records around 60,000 clones, around nine tenths of them present only once. The receptor comes from a human donor in a cohort sampled during active COVID-19. This chain connects TRBV7-2 to TRBJ1-1; D unresolved. Sequenced material: peripheral blood. Here the CDR3 reads CASSLETSSEAFF. The CDR3 nucleotides are TGTGCCAGCAGCTTAGAGACAAGCAGTGAAGCTTTCTTT.